A single sample gave rise to the 22 T cell receptor beta chains below, sequenced in a study of blood T cell repertoires in COVID-19. The protocol was immunoSEQ multiplex PCR, while the TCRdb copy is restricted to in-frame clones and leaves out a portion. The data show 250,000 to 300,000 clones, 85% to 90% seen once. The sequenced sample was peripheral blood. The origin of the receptors is a woman aged 30 to 39 with COVID-19, enrolled during active disease.

The chain employs TRBV29-1 and TRBJ1-1, with TRBD1 as a possible D gene (6 bases). The CDR3 extends over 15 amino acids. The germline V and J ends were trimmed by 0 bases and 3 bases, with 14 bases remaining between them. Germline CDR1 SQVTM, CDR2 ANQGSEA. The CDR3 DNA sequence: TGCAGCGTTGAAGAGGCAGGGGCGGGGGACACTGAAGCTTTCTTT. It translates to CSVEEAGAGDTEAFF.

V and J are TRBV18 and TRBJ1-2; maybe TRBD1 (5 bases). The CDR3 sequence is 13 residues long. V was trimmed by 5 bases and J by 1 base, leaving 8 bases between them. Germline CDR1 reads KGHSH; CDR2 reads LQKENI. Written as DNA, the CDR3 is TGTGCCAGCTCATCAGGGAATAACTATGGCTACACCTTC. Its protein product is CASSSGNNYGYTF.

Turning to this clone: This same CDR3 is encoded by further DNA sequences in the sample. V usage is TRBV27 and J usage is TRBJ2-7, with D unclear. Trimming took off 2 bases at V and 1 base at J, with 6 bases between the two ends. CDR1 and CDR2 (germline): MNHEY, SMNVEV (reference sequence). This CDR3 is built from 13 residues. The CDR3 DNA sequence: TGTGCCAGCAGTTTAGCACAGTCCTACGAGCAGTACTTC. Its protein product is CASSLAQSYEQYF.

This chain connects TRBV20-1 to TRBJ1-4, with unresolved D. Germline-derived CDR1 and CDR2 are DFQATT and SNEGSKA (reference sequence). V dropped 3 bases and J dropped 8 bases, with 4 bases sitting between them. The CDR3 totals 10 residues. CDR3 DNA sequence: TGCAGTGCTAGGAGAGAAAAACTGTTTTTT. Encoded protein: CSARREKLFF.

The rearrangement uses TRBV6-6 and TRBJ2-7; 9 bases map to TRBD1. Trimming cost V 2 bases and J 5 bases; bases outside gene matches: 7. This CDR3 region has 15 residues. Germline V lookup: CDR1 MNHNY, CDR2 SVGAGI (reference sequence). The chain's CDR3 is CASSYPDRGRHEQYF. CDR3 DNA sequence: TGTGCCAGCAGTTACCCGGACAGGGGTCGCCACGAGCAGTACTTC.

CDR3 in DNA: TGTGCCAGCAGTTCAGGACTAGCTCAGGAGCAGTACTTC. Protein: CASSSGLAQEQYF. The V and J genes are TRBV27 and TRBJ2-7; 8 nucleotides agree with TRBD2. CDR3 length equals 13 residues. The germline CDR1 and CDR2 sequences are MNHEY and SMNVEV (reference sequence). V lost 4 bases and J lost 7; bases outside the gene matches: 6.

The chain links TRBV14 to TRBJ2-7; D call uncertain. From germline, CDR1 is SGHDN and CDR2 FVKESK. V was cut by 0 bases and J by 2 bases, with 11 bases left in between. The CDR3 covers 15 residues. In DNA, the CDR3 is TGTGCCAGCAGCCAAGATATCGCACAGCCCTACGAGCAGTACTTC. It encodes CASSQDIAQPYEQYF.

The chain uses TRBV2 and TRBJ2-4; the D is unclear. The V gene lost 4 bases and the J gene lost 7 bases, with 11 bases spanning the gap. CDR1 is SNHLY and CDR2 is FYNNEI in the germline V gene. The CDR3 loop spans 13 amino acids. CDR3 DNA sequence: TGTGCCAGCAGTGTCGACAATGGCAACATTCAGTACTTC. Translation gives CASSVDNGNIQYF.

The rearrangement joins TRBV5-1 to TRBJ1-3; TRBD1 might be the D (5 bases). Per germline, CDR1 SGHRS and CDR2 YFSETQ. V lost 0 bases and J lost 3, with 10 bases in between. The CDR3 is 15 amino acids. CDR3 sequence (DNA): TGCGCCAGCAGCTTGGGACAGTCGGTTGGAAACACCATATATTTT. Amino acid sequence: CASSLGQSVGNTIYF. The full variable domain, with the rest looked up from reference TRBV5-1 and TRBJ1-3, is KAGVTQTPRYLIKTRGQQVTLSCSPISGHRSVSWYQQTPGQGLQFLFEYFSETQRNKGNFPGRFSGRQFSNSRSEMNVSTLELGDSALYLCASSLGQSVGNTIYFGEGSWLTVV.

CDR3 nucleotides: TGTGCCAGCAGTCCCCGACTAGCGGGAGGGTTAGGGGAGCTGTTTTTT. It translates to CASSPRLAGGLGELFF. The V call is TRBV9, the J call TRBJ2-2; 14 positions agree with TRBD2. V lost 5 bases and J lost 8; bases outside the gene matches: 8. Germline lookup yields CDR1 SGDLS and CDR2 YYNGEE. This CDR3 region has 16 residues.

The chain links TRBV9 to TRBJ1-5; D remains unclear. Germline V CDR1 and CDR2: SGDLS, YYNGEE. The CDR3 extends over 15 amino acids. V lost 4 bases and J lost 2, with 13 bases in between. The CDR3 sequence: CASSTGPQGNQPQHF. DNA of the CDR3: TGTGCCAGCAGCACTGGGCCCCAGGGCAATCAGCCCCAGCATTTT.

The chain couples TRBV29-1 to TRBJ2-5; a weak D match, TRBD2 (7 bases). The germline CDR1 and CDR2 sequences are SQVTM and ANQGSEA. Trimming took 7 bases from V and 5 from J, leaving 23 bases between them. The CDR3 runs 15 residues. CDR3 coding DNA: TGCAGCGGTCAGGGGAAGCGGGGCGCCGGGGAGACCCAGTACTTC. This encodes CSGQGKRGAGETQYF.

The genes are TRBV3-1 (or the pseudogene TRBV3-2) and TRBJ1-4, with 7 positions matching TRBD1. Germline V gene data show CDR1 as LGHDT and CDR2 as YNNKEL (reference sequence). Trimming at V came to 6 bases and at J to 8 bases, leaving 9 bases not matched to a gene. This CDR3 is 14 amino acids long. The CDR3: CASSRQGFSEKLFF. CDR3 bases: TGTGCCAGCAGTCGACAGGGTTTCTCGGAAAAACTGTTTTTT.

CDR3 protein: CASSLVGAETQYF. The CDR3 DNA is TGTGCCAGCAGCTTGGTTGGGGCAGAGACCCAGTACTTC. This chain joins TRBV5-4 and TRBJ2-5; D might be TRBD1 (5 bases). Per germline, CDR1 SGHNT and CDR2 YYREEE (reference sequence). Trimming removed 0 bases at V and 4 bases at J, with 7 bases between. The CDR3 contains 13 residues.

This chain connects TRBV30 to TRBJ1-1, with D perhaps matching TRBD1 (6 bases). Germline V gene lookup returns CDR1 GTSNPN and CDR2 SVGIG (reference sequence). V lost 3 bases, J lost 3 bases, and 11 bases lay in between. The length of the CDR3 is 13 residues. CDR3 region: CAWRGGRHTEAFF. The DNA for the CDR3 is TGTGCCTGGAGAGGGGGACGGCACACTGAAGCTTTCTTT.

With respect to this clone: Other nucleotide sequences from this sample produce the same CDR3. The rearrangement links TRBV28 to TRBJ1-2; perhaps TRBD1 as D (5 bases). Germline CDR1 reads MDHEN; CDR2 reads SYDVKM. Trimming left V 6 bases short and J 4 bases short, with 9 bases between. The CDR3 has 12 amino acids. The CDR3 here is CASSPGGYGYTF. In nucleotides, the CDR3 is TGTGCCAGCAGCCCGGGGGGCTATGGCTACACCTTC.

This sequence joins TRBV4-1 and TRBJ2-7, with TRBD2 matching 8 bases. Looked up from germline, CDR1 is MGHRA and CDR2 is YSYEKL. This CDR3 is built from 18 residues. Trimming removed 1 base from V and 4 bases from J; junction bases left unmatched: 15. In DNA, the CDR3 is TGCGCCAGCAGCCAAGTAGGTAAGGATCGGACTAGCAGATACGAGCAGTACTTC. The encoded protein is CASSQVGKDRTSRYEQYF.

This chain connects TRBV7-9 to TRBJ2-1; 8 bases are a match to TRBD2. Germline V gene sequence: CDR1 SEHNR, CDR2 FQNEAQ (reference sequence). The CDR3 has 15 amino acids. V trimming: 7 bases; J trimming: 6 bases; junction bases outside the gene matches: 11. The CDR3 sequence: CASTRVALAGNEQFF. Written as DNA, the CDR3 is TGTGCCAGCACCCGGGTAGCGCTAGCGGGCAATGAGCAGTTCTTC.

In DNA, the CDR3 is TGTGCCAGCAGTTCGGGCTCCTACGAGCAGTACTTC. Translating gives CASSSGSYEQYF. This chain joins TRBV27 and TRBJ2-7, with D uncertain. The CDR3 is 12 amino acids. Germline V CDR1 and CDR2: MNHEY, SMNVEV (reference sequence). Deletions cut 4 bases from V and 0 bases from J, with 4 bases between.

This chain connects TRBV7-9 to TRBJ2-7; 13 positions match TRBD2. The germline gives CDR1 SEHNR, CDR2 FQNEAQ (reference sequence). Trimming removed 5 bases from V and 1 base from J; junction bases left unmatched: 5. This CDR3 is 16 amino acids long. This CDR3 is CASSPWTSGRSYEQYF. CDR3 coding DNA: TGTGCCAGCAGCCCATGGACTAGCGGGAGATCCTACGAGCAGTACTTC.

The chain recombines TRBV28 with TRBJ1-2; 7 bases fit TRBD1. CDR1 is MDHEN, CDR2 SYDVKM, per germline. J was trimmed by 3 bases and V by 5 bases; bases with no gene match: 6. There are 14 residues in the CDR3. The CDR3 bases are TGTGCCAGCAGTCCGCAAGGGGGCTACTATGGCTACACCTTC. Translated: CASSPQGGYYGYTF.

The chain joins TRBV27 to TRBJ1-1; TRBD1 aligns across 10 bases. The CDR3 consists of 13 residues. V lost 8 bases to trimming and J lost 3 bases; unmatched junction nucleotides: 3. Germline CDR1 MNHEY, CDR2 SMNVEV (reference sequence). CDR3 coding DNA: TGTGCCAGCCGGACAGGGGGGGACACTGAAGCTTTCTTT. Encoded protein: CASRTGGDTEAFF.